The present TCR beta chain was sequenced within a study of metastatic and nonmetastatic thyroid tumors. Study-wide background: The study looked at repertoires side by side in blood and in tumor or nodule tissue from malignant and benign thyroid patients.

TCRdb re-analyzed the PCR reads using MiXCR. The data show approximately 15,000 clones, about 29% seen once. This clone came up many times. Its antigen is currently unknown. The CDR3 consists of 13 residues. Deletions cut 1 base from V and 5 bases from J, with 8 bases between. Looked up from germline, CDR1 is LGHDT and CDR2 is YNNKEL (reference sequence). Each patient went into thyroid surgery without having received any treatment. Study observations and caveats: It was reported that TCR beta diversity was significantly higher in malignant thyroid tumors than benign nodules, in blood and tumor.

Specimen: tumor tissue. The chain links TRBV3-1 to TRBJ2-5; D is tentatively TRBD1 or TRBD2 (5 bases each). The TCR sequence derives from a male donor with papillary thyroid cancer or a benign thyroid nodule (not recorded which). Some clones in this sample may be carry-over from other donors' samples. The CDR3 sequence is CASSQVGVETQYF. Written as DNA, the CDR3 is TGTGCCAGCAGCCAAGTGGGGGTGGAGACCCAGTACTTC.